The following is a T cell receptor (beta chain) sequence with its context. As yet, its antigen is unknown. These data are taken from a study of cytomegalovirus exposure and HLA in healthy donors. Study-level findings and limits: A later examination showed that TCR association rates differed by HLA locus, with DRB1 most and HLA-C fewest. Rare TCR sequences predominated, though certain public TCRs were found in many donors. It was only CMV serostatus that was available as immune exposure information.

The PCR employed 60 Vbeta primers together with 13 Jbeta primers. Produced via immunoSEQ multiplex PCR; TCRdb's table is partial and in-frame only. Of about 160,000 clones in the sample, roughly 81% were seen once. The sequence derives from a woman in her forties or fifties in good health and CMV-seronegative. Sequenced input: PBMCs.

CDR3 loop: CASSYPGTATEAFF. The CDR3 DNA follows: TGTGCCAGCAGTTACCCCGGGACAGCCACTGAAGCTTTCTTT. The V and J genes are TRBV28 and TRBJ1-1, with 7 bases that match TRBD1. J lost 4 bases, V lost 4 bases, and 6 bases had no gene match. Germline CDR1 reads MDHEN; CDR2 reads SYDVKM. The CDR3 runs to 14 residues.